A selection of T cell receptor beta chains follows, all from one sample in a study of T cell responses to AZD1222 COVID-19 vaccine. Libraries were prepared by immunoSEQ multiplex PCR; TCRdb keeps only in-frame clonotypes and omits some of them. This table holds over 150,000 clones, about 94% found once. The sample in question was peripheral blood, obtained 28 days after the second AZD1222 dose. The receptors come from an adult who received the AZD1222 COVID-19 vaccine. Each CDR3 is given with its conserved first and last residue. A D gene is named only where the DNA matches it firmly. Size values are once, few and many counts, or a class for expanded clones, and some rows have none.

D | J | size | V | CDR3 | DNA
. | TRBJ1-1 | . | TRBV6-1 | CASSEAQGGGTEAFF | TGTGCCAGCAGTGAAGCCCAAGGAGGGGGCACTGAAGCTTTCTTT
. | TRBJ1-2 | . | TRBV2 | CASSVGGNNYGYTF | TGTGCCAGCAGTGTAGGTGGCAATAACTATGGCTACACCTTC
. | TRBJ1-5 | . | TRBV28 | CASSSDRDYQPQHF | TGTGCCAGCAGTTCGGACAGAGACTATCAGCCCCAGCATTTT
TRBD1 | TRBJ1-6 | once | TRBV18 | CASSLGTVSSYNSPLHF | TGTGCCAGCTCACTAGGGACAGTGAGCTCCTATAATTCACCCCTCCACTTT
. | TRBJ2-7 | . | TRBV4-2 | CASSQAEGSYEQYF | TGTGCCAGCAGCCAAGCCGAGGGATCCTACGAGCAGTACTTC
. | TRBJ1-1 | . | TRBV24-1 | CATSEGAGVAFF | TGTGCCACCAGTGAAGGGGCCGGGGTGGCTTTCTTT
TRBD1 | TRBJ2-3 | . | TRBV19 | CASSTTGTGTDTQYF | TGTGCCAGTAGTACAACCGGGACAGGGACAGATACGCAGTATTTT
. | TRBJ1-1 | few | TRBV6-5 | CASSSFPGTEAFF | TGTGCCAGCAGCTCCTTCCCAGGGACTGAAGCTTTCTTT
. | TRBJ1-1 | once | TRBV2 | CASYGGLTEAFF | TGTGCCAGCTATGGGGGACTCACTGAAGCTTTCTTT
TRBD1 | TRBJ1-3 | . | TRBV5-6 | CASSLPGQGFGNTIYF | TGTGCCAGCAGCCTACCGGGACAGGGGTTTGGAAACACCATATATTTT
. | TRBJ2-5 | . | TRBV10-3 | CASARTETQYF | TGTGCCAGTGCTAGGACCGAGACCCAGTACTTC
. | TRBJ1-4 | . | TRBV27 | CASSVRLREKLFF | TGTGCCAGCAGCGTCCGACTTCGAGAAAAACTGTTTTTT
TRBD1 | TRBJ1-1 | . | TRBV7-9 | CASSPQGTMNTEAFF | TGTGCCAGCAGCCCACAGGGGACAATGAACACTGAAGCTTTCTTT
TRBD2 | TRBJ2-5 | once | TRBV9 | CASSPLTSGGKTQYF | TGTGCCAGCAGCCCTCTCACTAGCGGGGGAAAGACCCAGTACTTC
. | TRBJ2-7 | . | TRBV19 | CASSRTVSYEQYF | TGTGCCAGTAGCCGGACGGTCTCCTACGAGCAGTACTTC
. | TRBJ1-2 | few | TRBV2 | CASSQEPYGYTF | TGTGCCAGCAGTCAGGAGCCCTATGGCTACACCTTC
. | TRBJ2-3 | . | TRBV5-1 | CASSTGRLGTDTQYF | TGCGCCAGCAGCACGGGACGGCTCGGCACAGATACGCAGTATTTT
TRBD1 | TRBJ2-7 | . | TRBV6-4 | CASSGMDRADGFYEQYF | TGTGCCAGCAGTGGGATGGACAGGGCTGACGGGTTTTACGAGCAGTACTTC
. | TRBJ2-3 | . | TRBV12-3/TRBV12-4 | CASSLLHTQYF | TGTGCCAGCAGCCTCCTCCATACGCAGTATTTT
. | TRBJ2-3 | . | TRBV25-1 | CASSESPTDTQYF | TGTGCCAGCAGTGAATCCCCGACAGATACGCAGTATTTT
. | TRBJ1-1 | . | TRBV2 | CASSTDRLRTEAFF | TGTGCCAGCAGCACTGACAGGCTGCGGACTGAAGCTTTCTTT
. | TRBJ1-3 | . | TRBV10-1 | CASSESSGPGNTIYF | TGCGCCAGCAGTGAGTCGTCAGGCCCTGGAAACACCATATATTTT
. | TRBJ1-1 | . | TRBV5-1 | CASGREGAWNTEAFF | TGCGCCAGCGGGCGAGAAGGGGCTTGGAACACTGAAGCTTTCTTT
. | TRBJ1-5 | . | TRBV10-3 | CAISESQTSNQPQHF | TGTGCCATCAGTGAGTCTCAGACTAGCAATCAGCCCCAGCATTTT
. | TRBJ1-1 | once | TRBV30 | CAWSVEVQNTEAFF | TGTGCCTGGAGTGTCGAGGTACAGAACACTGAAGCTTTCTTT
. | TRBJ1-1 | . | TRBV23-1 | CASSQSIGGPNTEAFF | TGCGCCAGCAGTCAATCGATCGGGGGACCGAACACTGAAGCTTTCTTT
. | TRBJ1-2 | . | TRBV5-1 | CASSLDREDYGYTF | TGCGCCAGCAGCTTGGACAGAGAAGACTATGGCTACACCTTC
. | TRBJ1-1 | once | TRBV7-6 | CASSLDGRGFDEAFF | TGTGCCAGCAGCTTAGATGGCAGGGGATTCGATGAAGCTTTCTTT
. | TRBJ1-5 | . | TRBV27 | CASSPQGLNNQPQHF | TGTGCCAGCAGTCCACAGGGACTTAACAATCAGCCCCAGCATTTT
. | TRBJ2-7 | . | TRBV2 | CASTRASEQYF | TGTGCCAGCACTAGGGCGTCAGAGCAGTACTTC
. | TRBJ1-4 | . | TRBV7-2 | CASSRRPATNEKLFF | TGTGCCAGCAGTCGTCGGCCCGCAACTAATGAAAAACTGTTTTTT
TRBD2 | TRBJ2-1 | . | TRBV5-1 | CASSPQRAERGNEQFF | TGCGCCAGCAGCCCCCAACGGGCTGAGCGGGGCAATGAGCAGTTCTTC
. | TRBJ1-3 | once | TRBV7-2 | CASSLEGLLSSGNTIYF | TGTGCCAGCAGCTTAGAAGGGCTACTCAGCTCTGGAAACACCATATATTTT
. | TRBJ1-1 | . | TRBV30 | CAWGMGGLGTEAFF | TGTGCCTGGGGCATGGGGGGGTTGGGCACTGAAGCTTTCTTT
. | TRBJ2-7 | once | TRBV5-4 | CASSLDGPYEQYF | TGTGCCAGCAGCTTGGACGGTCCCTACGAGCAGTACTTC
. | TRBJ1-5 | . | TRBV9 | CASSEGGNQPQHF | TGTGCCAGCAGCGAAGGGGGTAATCAGCCCCAGCATTTT
TRBD1 | TRBJ2-6 | . | TRBV18 | CASSPTKGQGAGGANVLTF | TGTGCCAGCTCACCAACTAAGGGACAGGGGGCAGGTGGGGCCAACGTCCTGACTTTC
TRBD1 | TRBJ1-4 | . | TRBV4-1 | CASSQEDRANEKLFF | TGCGCCAGCAGCCAAGAGGACAGGGCTAATGAAAAACTGTTTTTT
TRBD1 | TRBJ1-1 | . | TRBV27 | CASSSRDRGGNTEAFF | TGTGCCAGCAGTTCCCGGGACAGGGGAGGGAACACTGAAGCTTTCTTT
TRBD2 | TRBJ2-4 | once | TRBV10-3 | CAISDSGAVGNIQYF | TGTGCCATCAGTGATAGCGGGGCTGTTGGGAACATTCAGTACTTC
. | TRBJ2-1 | . | TRBV19 | CASSIDSSGFYNEQFF | TGTGCCAGTAGTATAGATAGTAGCGGTTTCTACAATGAGCAGTTCTTC
. | TRBJ1-4 | . | TRBV25-1 | CASARLTGEKLFF | TGTGCCAGCGCGAGGTTGACGGGTGAAAAACTGTTTTTT
. | TRBJ1-5 | . | TRBV5-1 | CASSLQGMGSNQPQHF | TGCGCCAGCAGCTTGCAGGGAATGGGTAGCAATCAGCCCCAGCATTTT
TRBD1 | TRBJ1-4 | . | TRBV5-1 | CASSPRTGPYEKLFF | TGCGCCAGCAGCCCCCGGACAGGGCCATATGAAAAACTGTTTTTT
TRBD1 | TRBJ1-2 | . | TRBV6-6 | CASSYPGQGAYGYTF | TGTGCCAGCAGTTACCCCGGACAGGGCGCGTATGGCTACACCTTC
. | TRBJ1-6 | . | TRBV5-5 | CASSLVPEGNSPLHF | TGTGCCAGCAGCTTGGTTCCGGAAGGGAATTCACCCCTCCACTTT
. | TRBJ2-5 | once | TRBV7-7 | CASSPPGLGETQYF | TGTGCCAGCAGTCCCCCGGGGCTTGGAGAGACCCAGTACTTC
. | TRBJ1-3 | . | TRBV27 | CASSLSPGNTIYF | TGTGCCAGCAGTTTATCTCCTGGAAACACCATATATTTT
TRBD1 | TRBJ2-1 | . | TRBV19 | CASSNRRDREYNEQFF | TGTGCCAGTAGTAACCGCCGGGACAGGGAATACAATGAGCAGTTCTTC
TRBD1 | TRBJ1-5 | . | TRBV27 | CASSTGGQPQHF | TGTGCCAGCAGCACAGGGGGTCAGCCCCAGCATTTT
. | TRBJ1-5 | once | TRBV7-2 | CASTGGRGQGQPQHF | TGTGCCAGCACCGGGGGGCGAGGGCAGGGTCAGCCCCAGCATTTT
. | TRBJ1-2 | once | TRBV13 | CASSLGADLYLYGYTF | TGTGCCAGCAGCTTAGGGGCAGACCTGTACCTCTATGGCTACACCTTC
. | TRBJ1-4 | . | TRBV19 | CASSRQGLNEKLFF | TGTGCCAGTAGTAGGCAGGGACTTAATGAAAAACTGTTTTTT
. | TRBJ2-7 | once | TRBV9 | CASSANRAPYEQYF | TGTGCCAGCAGCGCCAACAGGGCCCCCTACGAGCAGTACTTC
TRBD1 | TRBJ1-1 | once | TRBV5-1 | CASSLSGGVTEAFF | TGCGCCAGCAGCTTGTCAGGGGGGGTCACTGAAGCTTTCTTT
TRBD1 | TRBJ2-7 | . | TRBV10-1 | CASSAGQGYEQYF | TGCGCCAGCAGTGCCGGACAGGGGTACGAGCAGTACTTC
. | TRBJ1-5 | . | TRBV3-1/TRBV3-2 | CASSPDGGGQPQHF | TGTGCCAGCAGCCCCGACGGGGGAGGCCAGCCCCAGCATTTT
. | TRBJ2-2 | . | TRBV13 | CASRPGQLITGELFF | TGTGCCAGCAGACCAGGACAGCTTATCACCGGGGAGCTGTTTTTT
. | TRBJ2-7 | . | TRBV11-2 | CASSLDPGSSYEQYF | TGTGCCAGCAGCTTAGATCCAGGGAGCTCCTACGAGCAGTACTTC
. | TRBJ2-1 | once | TRBV5-1 | CASSTGLHNEQFF | TGCGCCAGCAGTACGGGACTCCACAATGAGCAGTTCTTC